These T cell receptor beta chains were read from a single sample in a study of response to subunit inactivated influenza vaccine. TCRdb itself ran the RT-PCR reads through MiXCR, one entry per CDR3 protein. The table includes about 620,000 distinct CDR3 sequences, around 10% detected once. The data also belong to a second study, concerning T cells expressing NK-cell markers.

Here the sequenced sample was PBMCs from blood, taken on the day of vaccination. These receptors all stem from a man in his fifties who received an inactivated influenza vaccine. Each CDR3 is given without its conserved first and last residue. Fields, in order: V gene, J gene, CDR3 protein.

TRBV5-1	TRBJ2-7	ASSLGYDEQY
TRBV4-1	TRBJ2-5	ASSRSLGETQY
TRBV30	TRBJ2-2	AWSTNTGELF
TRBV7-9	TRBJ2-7	ASSSSGQRLREQY
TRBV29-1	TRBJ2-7	SVKIAGGPGHEQY
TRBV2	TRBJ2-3	ASGPSTDTQY
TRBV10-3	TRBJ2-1	AISGTGEECF
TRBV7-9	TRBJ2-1	ASSPGTSGRARHEQF
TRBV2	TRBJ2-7	ASSADSPEQY
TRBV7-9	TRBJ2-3	ASSLGQGNLGTDTQY
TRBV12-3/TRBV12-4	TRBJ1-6	ASSLGRASPLH
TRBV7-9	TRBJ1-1	ASSFGATEAF
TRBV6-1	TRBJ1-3	ASRQGSGNTIY
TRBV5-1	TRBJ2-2	ASSPLQGGNTGELF
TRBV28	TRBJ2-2	ASSFVRHPNTGELF
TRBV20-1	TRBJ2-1	SADPTSGGSQF
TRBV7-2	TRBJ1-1	ASSLAPFMNTEAF
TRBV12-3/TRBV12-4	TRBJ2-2	ASSWDSRELF
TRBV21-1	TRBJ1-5	ASSKGAGKQPQH
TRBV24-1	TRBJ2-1	ATSDIRDRGYNEQF
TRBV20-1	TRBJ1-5	SASAEQMSNQPQH
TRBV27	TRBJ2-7	ASSSWTGTYEQY
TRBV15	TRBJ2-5	ATSRGGGGEETQY
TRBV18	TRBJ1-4	ASSPSGSTSTNEKLF
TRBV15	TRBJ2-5	ATSRGGTQETQY
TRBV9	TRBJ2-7	ASSAGQNSYEQY
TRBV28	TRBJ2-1	ASSFGTLQF
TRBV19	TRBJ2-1	ASSIVASGRGRVGTASYNEQF
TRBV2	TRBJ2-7	AARERGSSYEQY
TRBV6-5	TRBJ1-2	ASSYSSGSNYGYT
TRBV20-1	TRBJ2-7	SARDHGESSYEQY
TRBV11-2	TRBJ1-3	ASSRIRRRGSSSGNTIY
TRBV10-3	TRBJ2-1	AINTSPENEQF
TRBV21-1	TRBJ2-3	ASSKRDSYTDTQY
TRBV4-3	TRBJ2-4	ASSQETATLAKNIQY
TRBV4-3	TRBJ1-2	ASSQMQGAYGYT
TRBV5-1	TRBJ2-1	ASSLGGTGSYNEQF
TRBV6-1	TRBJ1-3	ASSEDRRPGNTIY
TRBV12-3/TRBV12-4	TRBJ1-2	ASRITGPTGDGYT
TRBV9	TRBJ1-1	ASSVDAGNTEAF
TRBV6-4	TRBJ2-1	ASSPEGLAGYDEQF
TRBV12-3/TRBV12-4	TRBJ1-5	ASSLEQGRHQPQH
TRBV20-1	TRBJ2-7	RVAGGTYEQY
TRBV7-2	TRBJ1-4	ASSSDIATNEKLF
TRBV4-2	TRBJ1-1	ASVGGDTEAF
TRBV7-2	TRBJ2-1	ASSLGGISYNEQF
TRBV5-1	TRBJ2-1	ASGTGLAGDNEQF
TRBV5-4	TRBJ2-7	ASSRGQRDYEQY
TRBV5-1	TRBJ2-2	ASSLMGQGNTGELF
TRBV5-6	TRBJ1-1	ASSLAGFGGNAEAF
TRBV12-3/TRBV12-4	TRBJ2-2	ASSSDTTGELF
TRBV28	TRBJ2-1	ASSPSGGAYNEQF
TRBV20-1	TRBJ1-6	SLRPLIDDGYNSPLH
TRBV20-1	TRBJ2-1	SASKVIAGRYREQF
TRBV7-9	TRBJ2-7	ASSSDRRMTYEQY
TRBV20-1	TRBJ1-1	SARVVTNTEAF
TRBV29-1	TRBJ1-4	SVGENEEKLF
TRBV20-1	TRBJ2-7	SARFLKGQGRAF